This TCR beta chain was sequenced in a study of shared clonotypes between healthy human individuals. Sequencing was at deep level. Profiling relied on immunoSEQ multiplex PCR, and the TCRdb table lists in-frame clones only, not all of them. The repertoire holds fewer than 3 million clones, with 85% to 95% as singletons. Sequenced material: naive CD4+ T cells from PBMCs. Subset indicated: CD45RA+ positively selected. The TCR comes from a man younger than 35 in good health. Some clones in this sample may be carry-over from other donors' samples.

CDR3: CASSRPGQGSNEQYF. The CDR3 DNA reads as TGTGCCAGCAGTAGACCGGGACAGGGAAGCAACGAGCAGTACTTC. J is TRBJ2-7 and V is TRBV28; the match to TRBD1 covers 9 bases. Looked up from germline, CDR1 is MDHEN and CDR2 is SYDVKM. V dropped 5 bases and J dropped 5; count of bases not matched to a gene: 10. The CDR3 contains 15 residues. The complete variable domain, with remaining parts taken from reference TRBV28 and TRBJ2-7, reads DVKVTQSSRYLVKRTGEKVFLECVQDMDHENMFWYRQDPGLGLRLIYFSYDVKMKEKGDIPEGYSVSREKKERFSLILESASTNQTSMYLCASSRPGQGSNEQYFGPGTRLTVT.